This T cell receptor beta chain derives from a study of cytomegalovirus exposure and HLA in healthy donors. Across the whole study: Roughly 85 million unique TCRs from HLA-typed donors made up an early data release.

The PCR had 60 Vbeta and 13 Jbeta primers. TCRdb's copy holds only in-frame clones and misses some; the assay was immunoSEQ multiplex PCR. The profile shows around 120,000 clones, around 80% of them singletons. Of note for this clone: This sample also contains other DNA sequences that code for the same CDR3.

Deletions cut 5 bases from V and 2 bases from J, with 15 bases between. The V gene's germline CDR1 is MNHEY and CDR2 SVGAGI. This CDR3 comprises 15 residues. This TCR derives from a boy aged 2-9 years in good health and CMV-seronegative. The J gene is TRBJ1-1, the V gene TRBV6-5, with D unresolved. Sequencing was done on a sample of PBMCs. CDR3 sequence reads: CASSPTLSTNTEAFF. The CDR3 DNA sequence: TGTGCCAGCAGTCCCACCTTGAGCACCAACACTGAAGCTTTCTTT.